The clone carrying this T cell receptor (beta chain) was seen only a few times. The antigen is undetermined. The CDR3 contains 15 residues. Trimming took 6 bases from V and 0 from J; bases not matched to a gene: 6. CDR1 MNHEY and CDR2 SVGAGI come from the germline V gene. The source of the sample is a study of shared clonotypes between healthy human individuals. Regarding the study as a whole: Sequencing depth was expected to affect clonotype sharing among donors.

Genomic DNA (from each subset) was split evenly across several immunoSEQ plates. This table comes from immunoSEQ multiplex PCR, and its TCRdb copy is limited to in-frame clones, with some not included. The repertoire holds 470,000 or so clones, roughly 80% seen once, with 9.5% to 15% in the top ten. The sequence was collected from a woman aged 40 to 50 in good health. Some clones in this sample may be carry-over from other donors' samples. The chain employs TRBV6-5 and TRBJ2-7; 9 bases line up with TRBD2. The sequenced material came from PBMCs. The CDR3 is CASSLSGGSSYEQYF. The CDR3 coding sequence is TGTGCCAGCAGCCTTAGCGGGGGCAGCTCCTACGAGCAGTACTTC.